One and the same sample provided the 22 T cell receptor beta chains below, sequenced in a study of metastatic and nonmetastatic thyroid tumors. Ahead of thyroid surgery, no patient had received treatment of any kind. TCRdb re-processed the PCR reads through MiXCR. The table shows about 7,800 clones, with roughly a quarter occurring only once. What was sequenced was adjacent normal tissue. These receptors were collected from a female donor with papillary thyroid cancer or a benign thyroid nodule (not recorded which). Some clones in this sample may be carry-over from other donors' samples.

In this sample, this clone is medium-sized. In DNA, the CDR3 is TGTGCCAGCAGAAAGGACAGGGCTTACTCTGGGGCCAACGTCCTGACTTTC. Translated: CASRKDRAYSGANVLTF. This chain links TRBV12-3 or TRBV12-4 with TRBJ2-6; 8 nucleotides align to TRBD1. The junction had 7 bases not matched to a gene; V was cut back by 6 bases and J by 0 bases. The CDR3 consists of 17 residues.

This chain joins TRBV27 and TRBJ2-7; TRBD1 matches at 8 bases. With V trimmed by 9 bases and J by 5 bases, 9 bases remained unmatched. The CDR3 runs 13 residues. The germline V gene encodes CDR1 MNHEY and CDR2 SMNVEV (reference sequence). The CDR3 bases are TGTGCCAGAAGGTATGGACAGGGAGACGAGCAGTACTTC. This gives the protein CARRYGQGDEQYF.

This clone was seen ten or more times. The J gene is TRBJ2-1, the V gene TRBV30; 12 bases agree with TRBD2. V dropped 3 bases and J dropped 2; count of bases not matched to a gene: 5. The germline V gene has CDR1 GTSNPN and CDR2 SVGIG (reference sequence). The CDR3 contains 16 residues. In nucleotides, the CDR3 is TGTGCCTGGAGCCAGACTAGCGGGAGTCCCTACAATGAGCAGTTCTTC. This encodes CAWSQTSGSPYNEQFF.

This rearrangement joins TRBV13 to TRBJ2-7; maybe TRBD2 (6 bases). Trimming removed 5 bases from V and 5 bases from J, with 16 bases in between. This CDR3 has 14 residues. Germline CDR1 and CDR2: PRHDT and FYEKMQ (reference sequence). CDR3 bases: TGTGCCAGCAGCCCTCGACTAGGACGTAACGAGCAGTACTTC. Translation gives CASSPRLGRNEQYF.

The J gene is TRBJ2-5, the V gene TRBV11-2, with a tentative D call TRBD1 (6 bases). The length of the CDR3 is 14 residues. V shed 5 bases and J shed 0 bases, with 10 bases lying between them. CDR1 SGHAT and CDR2 FQNNGV come from the germline V gene. The CDR3 DNA follows: TGTGCCAGCAGCCCCGAGGGGGACCAAGAGACCCAGTACTTC. Translated, it gives CASSPEGDQETQYF. The variable domain in full, with the rest retrieved from reference TRBV11-2 and TRBJ2-5, is EAGVAQSPRYKIIEKRQSVAFWCNPISGHATLYWYQQILGQGPKLLIQFQNNGVVDDSQLPKDRFSAERLKGVDSTLKIQPAKLEDSAVYLCASSPEGDQETQYFGPGTRLLVL.

For this clone: The junction differs from germline at one of its ends, possibly a read error. The chain is built from TRBV6-1 and TRBJ1-4; D gene uncertain. The CDR3 has 13 residues. CDR1 and CDR2 (germline): MNHNS, SASEGT. In nucleotides, the CDR3 is TGTGCCAGCAGTGAATTGACGGGAGGGAAACTGTTTTTC. Protein: CASSELTGGKLFF.

This clone was seen repeatedly, ten times or more. The rearrangement uses TRBV20-1 and TRBJ2-1; a weak D match, TRBD2 (5 bases). Trimming stripped 2 bases from V and 9 bases from J, with 11 bases between. This CDR3 is built from 12 residues. The germline V gene has CDR1 DFQATT and CDR2 SNEGSKA (reference sequence). CDR3 protein: CSARTTRGEQFF. The CDR3 coding sequence is TGCAGTGCTAGAACTACCCGGGGTGAGCAGTTCTTC.

Within the sample, this clone is hyperexpanded. The same CDR3 also results from other DNA sequences found in this sample. CDR3 amino acids: CASSPLAERNTGELFF. CDR3 nucleotides: TGTGCCAGCAGTCCGCTAGCGGAGAGGAACACCGGGGAGCTGTTTTTT. The chain couples TRBV27 to TRBJ2-2; 7 bases map to TRBD2. The length of the CDR3 is 16 residues. The V segment lost 5 bases and the J segment 1 base; nucleotides outside the gene matches: 7. The germline gives CDR1 MNHEY, CDR2 SMNVEV (reference sequence).

The gene calls are TRBV20-1 and TRBJ2-7; 12 positions agree with TRBD1. The germline V gene has CDR1 DFQATT and CDR2 SNEGSKA (reference sequence). Trimming cost V 5 bases and J 4 bases; bases outside gene matches: 15. This CDR3 has 17 amino acids. CDR3 DNA sequence: TGCAGTGCTCGACGGGACAGGGGGCCATGTCCCCTTTACGAGCAGTACTTC. Its protein product is CSARRDRGPCPLYEQYF.

Judged by abundance, this clone is medium-sized. This chain uses TRBV28 with TRBJ2-1; TRBD2 is a possible D gene (6 bases). The V end was cut by 4 bases, the J end by 9 bases, with 19 bases between. The CDR3 spans 15 residues. From germline, CDR1 is MDHEN and CDR2 SYDVKM. The CDR3, as DNA: TGTGCCAGCAGTTCGACCTCGACTAGTGCGGGTGAGCAGTTCTTC. It is translated as CASSSTSTSAGEQFF.

This clone was observed a few times. This chain uses TRBV20-1 with TRBJ2-2; D assignment may be TRBD1 or TRBD2 (5 bases each). V was cut by 3 bases and J by 4 bases, with 9 bases left in between. Germline V gene data show CDR1 as DFQATT and CDR2 as SNEGSKA (reference sequence). The CDR3 length is 13 residues. The CDR3 bases are TGCAGTGCTAGGGTGGGACCCACCGGGGAGCTGTTTTTT. Protein sequence: CSARVGPTGELFF.

This clone was found many times. The V and J genes are TRBV7-9 and TRBJ2-5; weak D call: TRBD2 (5 bases). There are 15 residues in the CDR3. CDR1 is SEHNR and CDR2 is FQNEAQ in the germline V gene (reference sequence). Trimming took 3 bases from V and 4 from J, leaving 15 bases between them. CDR3 sequence (DNA): TGTGCCAGCAGCTTCTCGAGACTGAGGGCAGAGACCCAGTACTTC. It is translated as CASSFSRLRAETQYF.

The V and J genes are TRBV7-2 and TRBJ2-7; TRBD2 agrees at 11 bases. Germline V gene lookup returns CDR1 SGHTA and CDR2 FQGNSA. Unmatched junction bases numbered 5, after V lost 7 bases and J lost 0 bases. The CDR3 runs 15 residues. CDR3 in DNA: TGTGCCAGCACCTTCGGGACTAGCGGCTCCTACGAGCAGTACTTC. It translates to CASTFGTSGSYEQYF.

In its sample, this clone was seen many times. The chain is built from TRBV9 and TRBJ1-2, with D unclear. V gave up 2 bases and J gave up 8 bases, with 16 bases separating them. Looked up from germline, CDR1 is SGDLS and CDR2 is YYNGEE. CDR3 length: 14 residues. The CDR3 DNA is TGTGCCAGCAGCGTGATTGAAAGGTCCGGAGGCTACACCTTC. Translated: CASSVIERSGGYTF.

There are many counts of this clone. CDR3 protein: CASSLRDRLNTEAFF. Here the CDR3 DNA reads TGCGCCAGCAGCCTCAGGGACAGGCTGAACACTGAAGCTTTCTTT. The chain recombines TRBV5-1 with TRBJ1-1; the match to TRBD1 covers 8 bases. The CDR3 spans 15 residues. The V segment lost 4 bases and the J segment 0 bases; nucleotides outside the gene matches: 5. CDR1 and CDR2 from the germline V gene are SGHRS and YFSETQ.

The chain is built from TRBV12-3 or TRBV12-4 and TRBJ1-5, with D uncertain. The CDR3 sequence is 16 residues long. V lost 3 bases and J lost 3, with 15 bases in between. The CDR3 sequence is CASSFGSSIFNQPQHF. The CDR3 coding sequence is TGTGCCAGCAGTTTTGGGTCTAGCATCTTCAATCAGCCCCAGCATTTT.

This clone was seen a handful of times. This chain uses TRBV6-1 with TRBJ2-7, with 9 nucleotides matching TRBD1. The CDR3 spans 17 residues. Germline lookup yields CDR1 MNHNS and CDR2 SASEGT. V lost 6 bases to trimming and J lost 4 bases; unmatched junction nucleotides: 16. The DNA of the CDR3 is TGTGCCAGCAGGCAAGCCGGACAGGGGTTTGGATTATACGAGCAGTACTTC. The encoded protein is CASRQAGQGFGLYEQYF.

This clone occurred many times. J is TRBJ1-1 and V is TRBV18, with D unresolved. The CDR3 runs to 15 residues. The germline V gene encodes CDR1 KGHSH and CDR2 LQKENI. V lost 1 base and J lost 1, with 10 bases in between. CDR3 residues: CASSPQVRQNTEAFF. In nucleotides, the CDR3 is TGTGCCAGCTCACCACAAGTTCGACAGAACACTGAAGCTTTCTTT.

This clone was observed a handful of times. The J gene is TRBJ2-7, the V gene TRBV29-1; TRBD1 might be the D (5 bases). The CDR3 is 13 residues long. The germline gives CDR1 SQVTM, CDR2 ANQGSEA. The CDR3: CSVGDSMGYEHYV. CDR3 nucleotides: TGCAGCGTTGGTGACAGTATGGGGTACGAGCATTACGTC.

The chain combines TRBV6-5 with TRBJ2-7; D unresolved. CDR1 and CDR2 from the germline V gene are MNHEY and SVGAGI. The CDR3 sequence is 15 residues long. The V gene lost 2 bases and the J gene lost 4 bases, with 15 bases spanning the gap. The chain's CDR3 is CASSYPTWLSYEQYF. Here the CDR3 DNA reads TGTGCCAGCAGTTACCCGACATGGCTTTCATACGAGCAGTACTTC.

About this clone itself: The CDR3 does not close with the conserved phenylalanine or tryptophan, likely indicating a read error. The chain recombines TRBV11-2 with TRBJ1-5, with D maybe TRBD1 (6 bases). Germline CDR1 reads SGHAT; CDR2 reads FQNNGV. The ends were cut back, 3 bases at V and 4 bases at J, with 10 bases in the middle. CDR3 length: 14 amino acids. The CDR3 region has the DNA TGTGCCAGCAGCTTTCCAGGGGTAAATCAGCCCCAGCATCTT. Amino acids: CASSFPGVNQPQHL.

This clone is labeled as medium-sized. The V and J genes are TRBV5-1 and TRBJ1-2; D gene unclear. Germline loops: CDR1 SGHRS, CDR2 YFSETQ. V lost 0 bases and J lost 4, with 10 bases in between. CDR3 length equals 14 residues. DNA of the CDR3: TGCGCCAGCAGCTTGGTCGAGGGATTCTATGGCTACACCTTC. Residues: CASSLVEGFYGYTF. The whole variable domain, filled in from reference TRBV5-1 and TRBJ1-2, reads KAGVTQTPRYLIKTRGQQVTLSCSPISGHRSVSWYQQTPGQGLQFLFEYFSETQRNKGNFPGRFSGRQFSNSRSEMNVSTLELGDSALYLCASSLVEGFYGYTFGSGTRLTVV.